Here is one TCR beta chain with its context. Its antigen is not identified. These data are taken from a study of CD8 T cells in ankylosing spondylitis. General study results and limits: Seemingly distinctive of ankylosing spondylitis blood was a TCR beta motif formed by eight highly homologous variants.

One entry per CDR3 protein results from TCRdb running MiXCR on the 5' RACE reads. Altogether about 390,000 distinct CDR3 sequences are present, under 25% being singletons, with the ten largest covering about 16%. Trimming took 2 bases from V and 10 from J, leaving 12 bases between them. The CDR3 runs 14 residues. Per germline, CDR1 LNHNV and CDR2 YYDKDF (reference sequence). The sequence was collected from a male donor with ankylosing spondylitis. The rearrangement uses TRBV15 and TRBJ1-6; D perhaps matches TRBD1 (5 bases). Sequencing was done on a sample of blood, either unsorted or a sorted T cell fraction (not recorded which). DNA for the CDR3: TGTGCCACCAGCAGAACCAGGGAAGCGTCACCCCTCCACTTT. Protein sequence: CATSRTREASPLHF.